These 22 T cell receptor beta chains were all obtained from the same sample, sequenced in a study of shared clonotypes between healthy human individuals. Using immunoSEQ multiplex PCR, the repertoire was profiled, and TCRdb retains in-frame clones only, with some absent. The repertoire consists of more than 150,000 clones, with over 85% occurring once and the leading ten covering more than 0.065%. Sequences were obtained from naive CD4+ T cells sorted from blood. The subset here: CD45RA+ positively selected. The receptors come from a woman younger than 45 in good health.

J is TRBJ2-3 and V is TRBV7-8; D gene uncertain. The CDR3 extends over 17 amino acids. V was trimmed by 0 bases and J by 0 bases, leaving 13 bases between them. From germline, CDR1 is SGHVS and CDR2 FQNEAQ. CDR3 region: CASSLAPTRLSTDTQYF. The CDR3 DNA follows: TGTGCCAGCAGCTTAGCCCCAACACGCCTCAGCACAGATACGCAGTATTTT.

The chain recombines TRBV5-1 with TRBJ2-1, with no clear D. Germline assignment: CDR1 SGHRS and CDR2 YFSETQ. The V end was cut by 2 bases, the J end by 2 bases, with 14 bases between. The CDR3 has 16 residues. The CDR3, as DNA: TGCGCCAGCAGCTTTGGTGCGGCGCAAACCTACAATGAGCAGTTCTTC. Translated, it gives CASSFGAAQTYNEQFF.

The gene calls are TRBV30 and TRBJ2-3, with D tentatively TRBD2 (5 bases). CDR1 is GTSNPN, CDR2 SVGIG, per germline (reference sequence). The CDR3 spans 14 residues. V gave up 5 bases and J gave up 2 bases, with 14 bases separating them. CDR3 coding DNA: TGTGCCTGGGGGGTAGCGACCTACACAGATACGCAGTATTTT. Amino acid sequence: CAWGVATYTDTQYF.

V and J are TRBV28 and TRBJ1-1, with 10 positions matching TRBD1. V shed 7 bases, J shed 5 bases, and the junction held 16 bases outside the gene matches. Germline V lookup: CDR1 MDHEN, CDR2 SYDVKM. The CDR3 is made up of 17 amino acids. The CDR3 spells CASTAYGYGQGDTEAFF. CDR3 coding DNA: TGTGCCAGCACCGCATACGGGTACGGACAGGGGGATACTGAAGCTTTCTTT.

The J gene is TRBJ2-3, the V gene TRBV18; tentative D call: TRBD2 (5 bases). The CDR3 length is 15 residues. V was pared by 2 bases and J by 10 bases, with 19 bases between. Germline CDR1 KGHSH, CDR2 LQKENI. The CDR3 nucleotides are TGTGCCAGCTCACCAGTCCCTGGGGAGAAACATGCGCAGTATTTT. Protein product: CASSPVPGEKHAQYF.

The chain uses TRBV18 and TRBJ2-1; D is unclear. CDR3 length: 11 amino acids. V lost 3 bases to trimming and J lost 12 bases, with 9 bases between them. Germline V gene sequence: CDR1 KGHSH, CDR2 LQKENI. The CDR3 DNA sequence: TGTGCCAGCTCACCTCAGATGGGGCAGTTCTTC. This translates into CASSPQMGQFF.

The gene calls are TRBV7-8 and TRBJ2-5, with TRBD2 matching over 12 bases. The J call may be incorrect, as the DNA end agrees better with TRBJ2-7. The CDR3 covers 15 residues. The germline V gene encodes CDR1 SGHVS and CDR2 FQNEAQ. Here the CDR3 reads CASSRTSGAAYEQYF. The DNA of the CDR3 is TGTGCCAGCAGCAGGACTAGCGGGGCAGCCTACGAGCAGTACTTC.

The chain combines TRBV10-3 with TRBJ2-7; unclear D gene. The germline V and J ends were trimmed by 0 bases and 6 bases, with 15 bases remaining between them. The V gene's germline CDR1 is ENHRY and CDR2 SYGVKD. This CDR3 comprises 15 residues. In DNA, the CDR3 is TGTGCCATCAGTGAGTCTTGGGATCCCCCCTCCGAGCAGTACTTC. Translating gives CAISESWDPPSEQYF.

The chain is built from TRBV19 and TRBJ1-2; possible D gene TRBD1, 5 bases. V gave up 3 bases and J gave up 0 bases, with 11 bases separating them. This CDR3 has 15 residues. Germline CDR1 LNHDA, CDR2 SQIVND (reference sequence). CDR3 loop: CASSMWDSANYGYTF. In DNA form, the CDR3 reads TGTGCCAGTAGTATGTGGGACTCAGCTAACTATGGCTACACCTTC.

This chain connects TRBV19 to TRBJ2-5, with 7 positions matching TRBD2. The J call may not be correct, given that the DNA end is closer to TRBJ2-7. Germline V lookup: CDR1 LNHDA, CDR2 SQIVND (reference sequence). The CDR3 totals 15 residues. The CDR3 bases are TGTGCCAGTAGCCTCGGGGGAGGGACTCCCTACGAGCAGTACTTC. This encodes CASSLGGGTPYEQYF.

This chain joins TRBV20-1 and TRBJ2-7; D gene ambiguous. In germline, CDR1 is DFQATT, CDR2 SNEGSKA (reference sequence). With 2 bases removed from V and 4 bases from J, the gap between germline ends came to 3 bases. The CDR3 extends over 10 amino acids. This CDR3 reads CSARLYEQYF. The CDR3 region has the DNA TGCAGTGCTAGACTTTACGAGCAGTACTTC.

The CDR3 loop is CASSFELGDYTF. DNA of the CDR3: TGTGCCAGCAGCTTTGAACTAGGGGACTACACCTTC. The chain links TRBV5-8 to TRBJ1-2; possible D gene TRBD1, 5 bases. Germline loops: CDR1 SGHTS, CDR2 YDEGEE. The CDR3 is 12 amino acids. Between the trimmed V and J ends, which lost 2 bases and 10 bases, there was a span of 12 bases. The full variable domain, its missing parts supplied by reference TRBV5-8 and TRBJ1-2, is EAGVTQSPTHLIKTRGQQATLRCSPISGHTSVYWYQQALGLGLQFLLWYDEGEERNRGNFPPRFSGRQFPNYSSELNVNALELEDSALYLCASSFELGDYTFGSGTRLTVV.

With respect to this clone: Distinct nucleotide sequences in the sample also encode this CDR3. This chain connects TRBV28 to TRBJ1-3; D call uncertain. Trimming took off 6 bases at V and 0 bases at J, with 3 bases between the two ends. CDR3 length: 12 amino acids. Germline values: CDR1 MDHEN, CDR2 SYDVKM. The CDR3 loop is CASSLSGNTIYF. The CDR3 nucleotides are TGTGCCAGCAGCCTCTCTGGAAACACCATATATTTT.

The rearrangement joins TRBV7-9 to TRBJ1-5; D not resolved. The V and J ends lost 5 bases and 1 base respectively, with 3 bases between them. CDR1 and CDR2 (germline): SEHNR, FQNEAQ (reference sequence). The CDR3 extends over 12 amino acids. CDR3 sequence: CASSRSNQPQHF. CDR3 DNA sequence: TGTGCCAGCAGCAGGAGCAATCAGCCCCAGCATTTT.

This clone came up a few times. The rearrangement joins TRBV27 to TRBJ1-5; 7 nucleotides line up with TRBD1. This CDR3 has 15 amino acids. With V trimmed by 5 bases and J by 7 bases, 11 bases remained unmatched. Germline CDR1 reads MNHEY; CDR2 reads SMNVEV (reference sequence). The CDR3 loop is CASSAHRGSGQPQHF. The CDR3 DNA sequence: TGTGCCAGCAGTGCCCACAGGGGTTCCGGGCAGCCCCAGCATTTT.

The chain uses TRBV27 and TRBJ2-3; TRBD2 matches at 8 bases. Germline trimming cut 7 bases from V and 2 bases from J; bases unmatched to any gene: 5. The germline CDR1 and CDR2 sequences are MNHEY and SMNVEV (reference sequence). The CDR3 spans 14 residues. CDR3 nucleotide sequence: TGTGCCAGCAACATAGCGGGGTACACAGATACGCAGTATTTT. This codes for CASNIAGYTDTQYF.

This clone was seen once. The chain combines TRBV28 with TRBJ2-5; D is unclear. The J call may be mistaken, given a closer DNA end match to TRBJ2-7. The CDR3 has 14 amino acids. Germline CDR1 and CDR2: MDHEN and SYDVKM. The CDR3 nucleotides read TGTGCCAGCAAGGGCCCCCAAAACTCCTACGAGCAGTACTTC. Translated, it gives CASKGPQNSYEQYF.

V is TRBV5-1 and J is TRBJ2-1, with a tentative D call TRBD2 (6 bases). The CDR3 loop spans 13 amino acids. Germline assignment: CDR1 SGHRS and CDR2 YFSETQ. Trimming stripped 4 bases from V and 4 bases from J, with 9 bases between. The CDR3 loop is CASSPAGYNEQFF. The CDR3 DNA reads TGCGCCAGCAGCCCTGCGGGATACAATGAGCAGTTCTTC.

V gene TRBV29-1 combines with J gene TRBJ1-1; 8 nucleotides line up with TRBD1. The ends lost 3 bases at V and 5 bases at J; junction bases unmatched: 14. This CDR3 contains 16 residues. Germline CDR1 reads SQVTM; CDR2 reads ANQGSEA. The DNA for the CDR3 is TGCAGCGTTGACTTACCGGGGCAGGGGGCTTGGACTGAAGCTTTCTTT. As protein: CSVDLPGQGAWTEAFF.

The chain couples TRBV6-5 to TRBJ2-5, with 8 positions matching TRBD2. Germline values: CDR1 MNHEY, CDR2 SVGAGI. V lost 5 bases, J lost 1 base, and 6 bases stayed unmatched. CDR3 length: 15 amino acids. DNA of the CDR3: TGTGCCAGCAGTCCCGGGACTAGTCCCCAAGAGACCCAGTACTTC. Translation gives CASSPGTSPQETQYF.

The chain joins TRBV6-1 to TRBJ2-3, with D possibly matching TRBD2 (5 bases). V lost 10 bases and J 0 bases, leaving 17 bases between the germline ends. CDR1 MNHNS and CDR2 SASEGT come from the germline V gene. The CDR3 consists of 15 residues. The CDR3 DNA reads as TGTGCCACCTACCCGCGGCGGGTTAGCACAGATACGCAGTATTTT. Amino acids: CATYPRRVSTDTQYF.

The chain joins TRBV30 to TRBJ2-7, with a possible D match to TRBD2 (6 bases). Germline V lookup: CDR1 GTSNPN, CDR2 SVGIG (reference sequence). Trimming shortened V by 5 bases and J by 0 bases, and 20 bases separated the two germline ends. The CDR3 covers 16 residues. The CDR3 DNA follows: TGTGCCTGGGGCGGGGCAGCCACCCACTACTCCTACGAGCAGTACTTC. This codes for CAWGGAATHYSYEQYF.